This note documents a single T cell receptor (beta chain) sequence. Germline V CDR1 and CDR2: GTSNPN, SVGIG (reference sequence). The CDR3 contains 14 residues. Trimming took 4 bases from V and 4 from J, leaving 16 bases between them. The PCR was carried out with 60 Vbeta primers and 13 Jbeta primers. The data were produced by immunoSEQ multiplex PCR, yet TCRdb's version contains in-frame clones alone and is incomplete. This sample has just over 150,000 clones, with around 80% found just once. This sample was included in a study of cytomegalovirus exposure and HLA in healthy donors. The sequence was obtained from a man aged 50-59 years in good health and CMV-seropositive. Sequencing was carried out using PBMCs. The rearrangement links TRBV30 to TRBJ1-1, with TRBD1 as a possible D gene (6 bases). The CDR3 here is CAWIRRGASTEAFF. The CDR3, as DNA: TGTGCCTGGATCCGGCGGGGGGCGAGCACTGAAGCTTTCTTT.